A single TCR beta chain is shown here with its context. Deletions cut 5 bases from V and 2 bases from J, with 17 bases between. CDR3 length: 16 amino acids. CDR1 and CDR2 from the germline V gene are SEHNR and FQNEAQ (reference sequence). Only in-frame clones appear in the TCRdb table, and some are missing; sequencing was by immunoSEQ multiplex PCR. The sample has approximately 300,000 clones, 87% seen once. This sample is part of a study of blood T cell repertoires in COVID-19. Study at large: In each case, the material was cDNA or gDNA derived from T cells, B-cell-depleted T cells, or PBMCs.

The J gene is TRBJ2-3, the V gene TRBV7-9; perhaps TRBD2 as D (5 bases). The specimen sequenced was PBMCs or T cells enriched from blood (not recorded which). This clonotype was sampled from a young woman who had recovered from COVID-19. CDR3 in DNA: TGTGCCAGCAGCCCGACCGGGGTGTCAACCACAGATACGCAGTATTTT. Its translation: CASSPTGVSTTDTQYF.